The clone carrying this TCR beta chain was seen ten or more times. Its antigen is still unknown. The entry originates in a study of T cell repertoires in cytomegalovirus infection. The wider study: Public TCR beta signatures indicated both CMV infection and matching HLA type. General study points: Ex vivo, HLA-C-restricted CMV-specific TCR beta clonotypes prevailed over the rest of the response. Cumulated frequencies of public TCR beta families served to identify carriers of CMV plus the relevant HLA.

TCRdb re-derived calls from the reads in MiXCR, one entry per CDR3 protein. The sample lists about 140,000 distinct CDR3 sequences, approximately 5.9% seen once, with 18% in the top ten. The CDR3 is 13 residues long. Losses at the gene ends were 3 bases for V and 2 bases for J; bases not matched to a gene: 1. Germline CDR1 and CDR2: DFQATT and SNEGSKA (reference sequence). This chain uses TRBV20-1 with TRBJ2-3; 8 nucleotides line up with TRBD2. This receptor was taken from a human donor in good health (CMV status not recorded). Some clones in this sample may be carry-over from other donors' samples. The sample taken for sequencing was PBMCs. CDR3 nucleotides: TGCAGTGCTAGTAGCGGGACCACAGATACGCAGTATTTT. It translates to CSASSGTTDTQYF.